What follows is one TCR beta chain and its context. Time point defined: patch test 3, about 24 weeks after DPC sensitization. Treatment in this sample: therapeutic diphenylcyclopropenone sensitization with weekly scalp DPC. This entry is derived from a study of human T cells and chemical hapten exposure. Study information: How much TCR each sample yielded varied, mostly because pooled library volumes differed slightly.

Germline CDR1 reads SGHAT; CDR2 reads FQNNGV. Trimming removed 5 bases at V and 5 bases at J, with 14 bases between. CDR3 length: 14 residues. TCRdb analysed the RACE reads with MiXCR anew, one entry per CDR3 protein. The sample contains around 150,000 distinct CDR3 sequences, around 30% of which appear only once. This specimen consisted of whole blood, obtained in connection with sensitization to the hapten diphenylcyclopropenone (DPC). This sequence was found in a woman aged 18-29 years with alopecia areata. Some clones in this sample may be carry-over from other donors' samples. The chain joins TRBV11-2 to TRBJ2-3; D perhaps matches TRBD1 (6 bases). DNA for the CDR3: TGTGCCAGCAGCCGGCCGACAGGTTTAGATACGCAGTATTTT. This codes for CASSRPTGLDTQYF.